Listed below are T cell receptor beta chains from one sample, sequenced in a study of memory CD4+ T cells and cytomegalovirus serostatus. Some clones are missing from TCRdb's copy, which holds only in-frame ones; the method was immunoSEQ multiplex PCR. The sample consists of some 52,000 clones, more than 70% of them appearing once. The source material was memory CD4+ T cells from blood. The receptors come from an adult in good health and CMV-seropositive. The CDR3 runs from the conserved cysteine through the conserved F or W. D genes are given only for firm matches. Some rows have no size entry. The others give once, few or many, or a class for an expanded clone.

size,J,V,D,DNA,CDR3
.,TRBJ2-3,TRBV11-2,.,TGTGCCAGCAGCTTAGTCATCGGTAGCGGAGCTACAGATACGCAGTATTTT,CASSLVIGSGATDTQYF
.,TRBJ2-6,TRBV27,.,TGTGCCAGCAGTTCGATCTCTGGGGCCAACGTCCTGACTTTC,CASSSISGANVLTF
.,TRBJ1-5,TRBV7-2,.,TGTGCCAGCAGCACGACGGATAATCAGCCCCAGCATTTT,CASSTTDNQPQHF
.,TRBJ2-7,TRBV9,TRBD1,TGTGCCAGCAGCGCCCGGGACAGCTCCTACGAGCAGTACTTC,CASSARDSSYEQYF
.,TRBJ1-1,TRBV5-8,.,TGTGCCAGCAGTCCATGGGTCGGGGTCGGGAACACTGAAGCTTTCTTT,CASSPWVGVGNTEAFF
once,TRBJ1-1,TRBV5-1,.,TGCGCCAGCACCGCCCCGGCGGGCAGGGGGAACACTGAAGCTTTCTTT,CASTAPAGRGNTEAFF
.,TRBJ2-7,TRBV5-6,.,TGTGCCAGCAGCTTGACAGGGCAAGCCTACGAGCAGTACTTC,CASSLTGQAYEQYF
.,TRBJ1-1,TRBV11-3,TRBD1,TGTGCCAGCAGACGACAGGGATTGAACACTGAAGCTTTCTTT,CASRRQGLNTEAFF
.,TRBJ1-1,TRBV18,TRBD1,TGTGCCAGCTCTCGACAGGGTGAGAACACTGAAGCTTTCTTT,CASSRQGENTEAFF
.,TRBJ1-1,TRBV18,TRBD1,TGTGCCAGCTCACCGCAATCAGGGGGGATCACTGAAGCTTTCTTT,CASSPQSGGITEAFF
few,TRBJ1-4,TRBV2,.,TGTGCCAGCAGTGACGGTGTTATACCCGGAAAACTGTTTTTT,CASSDGVIPGKLFF
.,TRBJ1-5,TRBV4-3,.,TGCGCCAGCAGCCAAGATTACAGCAATCAGCCCCAGCATTTT,CASSQDYSNQPQHF
few,TRBJ2-7,TRBV19,.,TGTGCCAGTGGGAACAGGGTCGAGCAGTACTTC,CASGNRVEQYF
.,TRBJ1-1,TRBV28,TRBD1,TGTGCCAGCAGTTTATATGACAGGGCCACTGAAGCTTTCTTT,CASSLYDRATEAFF
.,TRBJ2-7,TRBV29-1,TRBD1,TGCAGCGTTGGTTGGCAGGGGGCAAACGAGCAGTACTTC,CSVGWQGANEQYF
.,TRBJ2-7,TRBV7-2,TRBD1,TGTGCCAGCAGCTCAAGGACAGGGGGTAATTACGAGCAGTACTTC,CASSSRTGGNYEQYF
.,TRBJ2-7,TRBV1,.,TGCACCAGCAGCCAAGCAGGGGGACTCCCCCGGGGCTCCTACGAGCAGTACTTC,CTSSQAGGLPRGSYEQYF
.,TRBJ2-5,TRBV10-3,TRBD2,TGTGCCATCAGTGATAATAGCGGGGGGAAGTTTGAGACCCAGTACTTC,CAISDNSGGKFETQYF
.,TRBJ2-6,TRBV4-3,.,TGCGCCAGCAGCCAAGTGTGGGTCGGTGGGGCCAACGTCCTGACTTTC,CASSQVWVGGANVLTF
.,TRBJ1-5,TRBV6-5,TRBD1,TGTGCCAGCAGTTACGCGCAGGGGGCCAACCAGCCCCAGCATTTT,CASSYAQGANQPQHF
.,TRBJ1-4,TRBV4-3,.,TGCGCCAGCAGCCAAGATTGGTCGGAAAAACTGTTTTTT,CASSQDWSEKLFF
.,TRBJ2-7,TRBV4-2,.,TGTGCCAGCAGCCGGACCGGGACTCAGAGCTCCTACGAGCAGTACTTC,CASSRTGTQSSYEQYF
.,TRBJ1-2,TRBV18,.,TGTGCCAGCTCACCACCGGTCCAGGCCAGCTACACCTTC,CASSPPVQASYTF
.,TRBJ2-3,TRBV18,.,TGTGCCAGCTCAACGCAGGGTAGGGGGACAGATACGCAGTATTTT,CASSTQGRGTDTQYF
.,TRBJ2-1,TRBV28,.,TGTGCCAGCAGCTCATCGGGCTCCTACAATGAGCAGTTCTTC,CASSSSGSYNEQFF
few,TRBJ1-6,TRBV19,.,TGTGCCAGTAGTTGGGGCAGGTCTTATAATTCACCCCTCCACTTT,CASSWGRSYNSPLHF
.,TRBJ1-3,TRBV4-2,.,TGTGCCAGCAGCCAGCAGTATTCAGGGGAGGGAAACACCATATATTTT,CASSQQYSGEGNTIYF
.,TRBJ2-3,TRBV5-4,.,TGTGCCAGCAGCTCTACAGGGTTGGATACGCAGTATTTT,CASSSTGLDTQYF
once,TRBJ2-1,TRBV5-1,TRBD1,TGCGCCAGCAGCTTGGGGGACAGAACCTACAATGAGCAGTTCTTC,CASSLGDRTYNEQFF
few,TRBJ1-1,TRBV5-6,TRBD1,TGTGCCAGCAGCCCGACAGGGTTCACTGAAGCTTTCTTT,CASSPTGFTEAFF
.,TRBJ2-7,TRBV11-2,TRBD2,TGTGCCAGCAGCCAGACTAGCGGGGCCACCTACGAGCAGTACTTC,CASSQTSGATYEQYF
.,TRBJ2-1,TRBV28,.,TGTGCCAGCTCTCCTAGCGTAGGCAATGAGCAGTTCTTC,CASSPSVGNEQFF
.,TRBJ2-7,TRBV6-6,.,TGTGCCAGCAGACCCTCGCGGGGAGGCGGCGAGCAGTACTTC,CASRPSRGGGEQYF
.,TRBJ1-2,TRBV5-4,TRBD1,TGTGCCAGCAGCTTGGGGACAGGGTACGGAGGAGGCTACACCTTC,CASSLGTGYGGGYTF
.,TRBJ2-1,TRBV7-2,.,TGTGCCAGCACGCTAATACAAGGCAATGAGCAGTTCTTC,CASTLIQGNEQFF
.,TRBJ2-4,TRBV19,TRBD1,TGTGCCAGTAGTATTTTACAGACAGGGAGAGTTGCCAAAAACATTCAGTACTTC,CASSILQTGRVAKNIQYF
.,TRBJ1-3,TRBV11-2,TRBD1,TGTGCCAGCAGCTTAGTCCCCGTGACAGGGAGCTCTGGAAACACCATATATTTT,CASSLVPVTGSSGNTIYF
.,TRBJ1-4,TRBV9,.,TGTGCCAGCACCGGCGGGGATCTAACTAATGAAAAACTGTTTTTT,CASTGGDLTNEKLFF
.,TRBJ2-6,TRBV7-2,.,TGTGCCAGCAGCTCGAGACAGCTAAAATCTGGGGCCAACGTCCTGACTTTC,CASSSRQLKSGANVLTF
.,TRBJ1-1,TRBV5-4,.,TGTGCCAGCAGCTACAGCGGAGTGAACACTGAAGCTTTCTTT,CASSYSGVNTEAFF
.,TRBJ1-4,TRBV7-9,.,TGTGCCAGCAGCCGACCTGACGGGGCTAATGAAAAACTGTTTTTT,CASSRPDGANEKLFF
.,TRBJ2-3,TRBV28,.,TGTGCCAGCAGTTTAGTGGGTTCTACGCAGTATTTT,CASSLVGSTQYF
.,TRBJ1-2,TRBV7-3,.,TGTGCCAGCAGCTTAAAGAACAGGGTGAACTATGGCTACACCTTC,CASSLKNRVNYGYTF
.,TRBJ1-5,TRBV7-2,.,TGTGCCAGCAGCTTGGGGGATCAGCCCCAGCATTTT,CASSLGDQPQHF
.,TRBJ2-1,TRBV6-6,.,TGTGCCAGCTATCAGGAGGCGGGGAATGAGCAGTTCTTC,CASYQEAGNEQFF
.,TRBJ1-1,TRBV6-5,.,TGTGCCAGCAGTTTTCAGATGAACACTGAAGCTTTCTTT,CASSFQMNTEAFF
.,TRBJ1-1,TRBV18,.,TGTGCCAGCTCACCACAAACAGGGAGGAACACTGAAGCTTTCTTT,CASSPQTGRNTEAFF
once,TRBJ1-4,TRBV4-2,.,TGTGCCAGCAGCCAATCTGTGACGCAGGATAATGAAAAACTGTTTTTT,CASSQSVTQDNEKLFF
.,TRBJ1-5,TRBV15,.,TGTGCCACCAGCAGAGATAGGGCAACGACTAATCAGCCCCAGCATTTT,CATSRDRATTNQPQHF
.,TRBJ1-6,TRBV7-6,TRBD1,TGTGCCAGCAGCTTAGCCCCAGGGGGTAATTCACCCCTCCACTTT,CASSLAPGGNSPLHF
once,TRBJ2-3,TRBV7-2,TRBD1,TGTGCCAGCACCCTGACACTTCTCGACAGGGGGAGAACAGATACGCAGTATTTT,CASTLTLLDRGRTDTQYF
.,TRBJ1-2,TRBV2,TRBD1,TGTGCCAGCAGTCCTGAACAGGGGATTGCGGGCTACACCTTC,CASSPEQGIAGYTF
.,TRBJ2-5,TRBV14,.,TGTGCCAGCAGCCAGTCGCGGCGGCGGGGAGAGACCCAGTACTTC,CASSQSRRRGETQYF
.,TRBJ2-7,TRBV7-2,.,TGTGCCAGCAGCCCTCAGGGTTTCGGGGCAATCTACGAGCAGTACTTC,CASSPQGFGAIYEQYF
.,TRBJ2-5,TRBV29-1,TRBD2,TGCAGCGTTGATCGGAGTATAGGACGCTCGTGGGGGGGGACCCAGTACTTC,CSVDRSIGRSWGGTQYF
.,TRBJ1-6,TRBV2,.,TGTGCCAGCAGTGAAGGGGCAGGGCACAATTCACCCCTCCACTTT,CASSEGAGHNSPLHF
.,TRBJ2-3,TRBV7-6,.,TGTGCCAGCAGCAGGGTAGGAGATACGCAGTATTTT,CASSRVGDTQYF
.,TRBJ2-5,TRBV7-2,.,TGTGCCAGCAGCTTACAACAGAATAACGCAGAGACCCAGTACTTC,CASSLQQNNAETQYF